The sequence of this T cell receptor beta chain was determined in a study of shared clonotypes between healthy human individuals. Whole-study results and caveats: In this cohort, only blood was sampled, and tissue repertoires likely differ.

Note on this clone: Its antigen is unknown.

Profiling relied on immunoSEQ multiplex PCR, and the TCRdb table lists in-frame clones only, not all of them. Found here are 980,000 or so clones, over 75% of them singletons; the top ten hold about 1.5%. CDR1 ENHRY and CDR2 SYGVKD come from the germline V gene. The CDR3 consists of 15 residues. The V end was cut by 5 bases, the J end by 1 base, with 13 bases between. The sample comprised memory CD4+ T cells sorted from blood. Documented subset: CD45RA-negative fraction. The rearrangement uses TRBV10-3 and TRBJ2-3, with D tentatively TRBD1 (6 bases). This clonotype was sampled from a man younger than 35 in good health. DNA of the CDR3: TGTGCCATCAGTCGGACAGAGGATCGCACAGATACGCAGTATTTT. This translates into CAISRTEDRTDTQYF.